These 27 T cell receptor beta chains share one sample of origin, sequenced in a study of hypomethylating agent response in myelodysplastic syndrome. Here immunoSEQ multiplex PCR was the method, and the copy in TCRdb shows in-frame clones only, minus some. The data hold about 5,100 clones, with 75% to 85% observed a single time. Sequences were derived from bone marrow, sampled before or after starting hypomethylating agent treatment for myelodysplastic syndrome (not recorded which). The receptor source for this set is a human donor with myelodysplastic syndrome.

This chain connects TRBV5-4 to TRBJ2-5, with TRBD2 as a possible D gene (6 bases). Germline lookup yields CDR1 SGHNT and CDR2 YYREEE (reference sequence). The length of the CDR3 is 14 residues. The V end lost 6 bases, the J end lost 5 bases, and 17 bases lay between the germline ends. The CDR3 loop reads CASKGGVHAETQYF. In nucleotides, the CDR3 is TGTGCCAGCAAGGGCGGGGTCCACGCGGAGACCCAGTACTTC.

The chain uses TRBV19 and TRBJ2-5, with D tentatively TRBD2 (5 bases). Germline assignment: CDR1 LNHDA and CDR2 SQIVND (reference sequence). The CDR3 sequence is 14 residues long. The V end was cut by 1 base, the J end by 2 bases, with 8 bases between. The CDR3 loop is CASSIGTHQETQYF. Written as DNA, the CDR3 is TGTGCCAGTAGTATAGGGACTCATCAAGAGACCCAGTACTTC.

This clone was counted only a few times. The rearrangement joins TRBV7-9 to TRBJ2-7; 8 bases match TRBD2. This CDR3 comprises 14 residues. CDR1 and CDR2 (germline): SEHNR, FQNEAQ (reference sequence). The junction had 5 bases not matched to a gene; V was cut back by 4 bases and J by 3 bases. CDR3 sequence reads: CASSSGLVSYEQYF. CDR3 coding DNA: TGTGCCAGCAGCTCGGGACTAGTGAGCTACGAGCAGTACTTC.

This chain joins TRBV11-3 and TRBJ2-2; maybe TRBD2 (6 bases). Germline V gives CDR1 SGHNT, CDR2 YENEEA. V shed 1 base and J shed 7 bases, with 19 bases lying between them. This CDR3 comprises 17 residues. The chain's CDR3 is CASSLAAGLSGSGELFF. CDR3 DNA sequence: TGTGCCAGCAGCTTAGCCGCTGGACTATCCGGTAGCGGGGAGCTGTTTTTT.

The chain links TRBV11-3 to TRBJ2-7; D is ambiguous. The V and J ends lost 3 bases and 4 bases respectively, with 16 bases between them. The CDR3 is 15 residues long. Germline values: CDR1 SGHNT, CDR2 YENEEA. CDR3 nucleotide sequence: TGTGCCAGCAGCTTCCGTAGTGGCCTTAGTTACGAGCAGTACTTC. Amino acids: CASSFRSGLSYEQYF.

The genes are TRBV4-1 and TRBJ2-1; TRBD2 agrees at 10 bases. This CDR3 has 18 amino acids. V trimming: 1 base; J trimming: 5 bases; junction bases outside the gene matches: 11. Germline-derived CDR1 and CDR2 are MGHRA and YSYEKL. In DNA, the CDR3 is TGCGCCAGCAGCCAAGTGGCTAGGTGGACTAGCGGCCACAATGAGCAGTTCTTC. Translated: CASSQVARWTSGHNEQFF.

The chain has TRBV5-1 and TRBJ2-7, with 8 bases fitting TRBD1. Germline V CDR1 and CDR2: SGHRS, YFSETQ. J lost 3 bases, V lost 4 bases, and 3 bases had no gene match. This CDR3 spans 13 amino acids. CDR3 loop: CASSGTGYYEQYF. CDR3 in DNA: TGCGCCAGCAGCGGGACAGGTTACTACGAGCAGTACTTC.

J is TRBJ2-7 and V is TRBV11-2; D possibly corresponds to TRBD2 (5 bases). With 6 bases removed from V and 6 bases from J, the gap between germline ends came to 18 bases. This CDR3 comprises 14 residues. Germline V gene sequence: CDR1 SGHAT, CDR2 FQNNGV. The CDR3, as DNA: TGTGCCAGCAGTATGGGAGTCGGTCAATCCGAGCAGTACTTC. Its protein is CASSMGVGQSEQYF.

The V call is TRBV6-1, the J call TRBJ2-2; TRBD1 matches 9 bases. This CDR3 spans 14 amino acids. J was trimmed by 7 bases and V by 5 bases; bases with no gene match: 5. Germline CDR1 MNHNS, CDR2 SASEGT. The CDR3 DNA reads as TGTGCCAGCAGTTCTGGGACAGGGATCGGGGAGCTGTTTTTT. Protein sequence: CASSSGTGIGELFF.

The chain joins TRBV7-6 to TRBJ1-2; a possible D gene is TRBD1 (5 bases). The CDR3 has 14 amino acids. Trimming shortened V by 1 base and J by 7 bases, and 13 bases separated the two germline ends. CDR1 is SGHVS and CDR2 is FNYEAQ in the germline V gene. Written as DNA, the CDR3 is TGTGCCAGCAGCTTAGGTGCAGGGAACGGTGGCTACACCTTC. Translation: CASSLGAGNGGYTF.

The rearrangement links TRBV30 to TRBJ2-7, with TRBD2 as a possible D gene (6 bases). Germline V gene data show CDR1 as GTSNPN and CDR2 as SVGIG (reference sequence). Trimming pared 0 bases from V and 7 bases from J, leaving 13 bases between. The CDR3 totals 13 residues. The CDR3 loop reads CAWSVSRRGEQYF. The CDR3 DNA reads as TGTGCCTGGAGTGTAAGTAGACGGGGGGAGCAGTACTTC. The entire variable domain, with the rest obtained from reference TRBV30 and TRBJ2-7, is as follows: SQTIHQWPATLVQPVGSPLSLECTVEGTSNPNLYWYRQAAGRGLQLLFYSVGIGQISSEVPQNLSASRPQDRQFILSSKKLLLSDSGFYLCAWSVSRRGEQYFGPGTRLTVT.

V usage is TRBV6-6 and J usage is TRBJ1-5; D not resolved. This CDR3 region has 14 residues. Germline V gene lookup returns CDR1 MNHNY and CDR2 SVGAGI (reference sequence). Trimming shortened V by 7 bases and J by 4 bases, and 14 bases separated the two germline ends. CDR3 coding DNA: TGTGCCAGCACCCCAGCGGGGAGGAATCAGCCCCAGCATTTT. It is translated as CASTPAGRNQPQHF.

The DNA of the CDR3 is TGTGCCAGCAGTTACCCGGGACAGGGGGCGCGGGGCTACACCTTC. Its translation is CASSYPGQGARGYTF. J is TRBJ1-2 and V is TRBV6-5; 12 bases fit TRBD1. CDR1 MNHEY and CDR2 SVGAGI come from the germline V gene. Unmatched junction bases numbered 6, after V lost 2 bases and J lost 8 bases. CDR3 length equals 15 residues.

This chain joins TRBV5-4 and TRBJ2-1; tentatively, D is TRBD1 (5 bases). V was trimmed by 0 bases and J by 8 bases, leaving 9 bases between them. The germline V gene has CDR1 SGHNT and CDR2 YYREEE (reference sequence). The CDR3 runs 13 residues. CDR3 in DNA: TGTGCCAGCAGCTTGGAAGGGGTGGATGAGCAGTTCTTC. Translation: CASSLEGVDEQFF.

CDR3 in amino acids: CSAVGTGNVRNGYTF. The DNA of the CDR3 is TGCAGCGCCGTTGGGACAGGGAACGTACGGAATGGCTACACCTTC. J is TRBJ1-2 and V is TRBV29-1, with 9 bases that match TRBD1. Losses at the gene ends were 7 bases for V and 6 bases for J; bases not matched to a gene: 15. Germline values: CDR1 SQVTM, CDR2 ANQGSEA. The CDR3 spans 15 residues.

The rearrangement links TRBV6-5 to TRBJ1-2; 8 bases are shared with TRBD1. The CDR3 covers 14 residues. Losses at the gene ends were 0 bases for V and 4 bases for J; bases not matched to a gene: 1. Germline-derived CDR1 and CDR2 are MNHEY and SVGAGI. The DNA for the CDR3 is TGTGCCAGCAGTTACTCCGGACAGGGCTATGGCTACACCTTC. This codes for CASSYSGQGYGYTF.

On this clone itself: One end of the junction is discordant with germline, which a read error may explain. The chain employs TRBV6-1 and TRBJ1-2, with D unresolved. The CDR3 length is 15 residues. Germline CDR1 MNHNS, CDR2 SASEGT. CDR3 in amino acids: CASTEATTANYGYTF. CDR3 in DNA: TGTGCCAGCACTGAAGCGACAACCGCTAACTATGGCTACACCTTC.

The gene calls are TRBV6-5 and TRBJ1-2; 9 nucleotides agree with TRBD1. With V trimmed by 5 bases and J by 7 bases, 5 bases remained unmatched. CDR1 and CDR2 from the germline V gene are MNHEY and SVGAGI. The CDR3 covers 13 residues. DNA for the CDR3: TGTGCCAGCAGTATCGGGACAGGGCTTGGCTACACCTTC. It yields the protein CASSIGTGLGYTF.

V and J are TRBV6-5 and TRBJ1-3; no firm D call. The V gene lost 7 bases and the J gene lost 0 bases, with 10 bases spanning the gap. Per germline, CDR1 MNHEY and CDR2 SVGAGI. CDR3 size: 14 residues. The CDR3 coding sequence is TGTGCCAGCACCCTAGGAGGCTCTGGAAACACCATATATTTT. It is translated as CASTLGGSGNTIYF.

The V and J genes are TRBV30 and TRBJ1-3, with no clear D. This CDR3 spans 15 amino acids. Trimming pared 0 bases from V and 0 bases from J, leaving 9 bases between. Germline CDR1 and CDR2: GTSNPN and SVGIG (reference sequence). CDR3 nucleotide sequence: TGTGCCTGGAGTGTACGGCGGCGCTCTGGAAACACCATATATTTT. Translated: CAWSVRRRSGNTIYF.

The sample holds one count of this clone. The CDR3 DNA is TGTGCCAGCAGCCAAGTCGGACTAGAGGTGGATACGCAGTATTTT. It codes for CASSQVGLEVDTQYF. V and J are TRBV14 and TRBJ2-3, with 7 positions matching TRBD2. Looked up from germline, CDR1 is SGHDN and CDR2 is FVKESK. The CDR3 has 15 amino acids. V trimming: 1 base; J trimming: 6 bases; junction bases outside the gene matches: 7.

The chain carries TRBV27 and TRBJ2-7; 8 nucleotides align to TRBD1. Per germline, CDR1 MNHEY and CDR2 SMNVEV (reference sequence). J was trimmed by 7 bases and V by 3 bases; bases with no gene match: 20. CDR3 length equals 18 residues. CDR3 sequence (DNA): TGTGCCAGCAGTTTCGCAAGCGGATCCGGGACAGGCCGTGTGGAGCAGTACTTC. Its translation: CASSFASGSGTGRVEQYF.

The chain recombines TRBV6-5 with TRBJ2-1, with 7 bases aligning to TRBD2. Looked up from germline, CDR1 is MNHEY and CDR2 is SVGAGI. With V trimmed by 0 bases and J by 4 bases, 6 bases remained unmatched. This CDR3 contains 16 residues. The CDR3 loop reads CASSYSTASGYNEQFF. The CDR3 DNA follows: TGTGCCAGCAGTTACTCGACGGCTAGCGGATACAATGAGCAGTTCTTC.

The chain recombines TRBV6-1 with TRBJ2-5, with 12 bases aligning to TRBD2. CDR3 length: 15 residues. The V and J ends lost 4 bases and 0 bases, in that order; junction bases with no gene match: 0. CDR1 MNHNS and CDR2 SASEGT come from the germline V gene. In DNA, the CDR3 is TGTGCCAGCAGTGGACTAGCGGGGGACCAAGAGACCCAGTACTTC. It codes for CASSGLAGDQETQYF.

This chain connects TRBV15 to TRBJ1-5, with D uncertain. The V gene's germline CDR1 is LNHNV and CDR2 YYDKDF (reference sequence). The V end was cut by 6 bases, the J end by 1 base, with 7 bases between. There are 13 residues in the CDR3. CDR3 region: CATRAGSNQPQHF. CDR3 bases: TGTGCCACCAGGGCGGGGAGCAATCAGCCCCAGCATTTT.

J is TRBJ2-2 and V is TRBV5-4; D unresolved. This CDR3 is built from 11 residues. Germline V gene sequence: CDR1 SGHNT, CDR2 YYREEE (reference sequence). Between the trimmed V and J ends, which lost 2 bases and 8 bases, there was a span of 4 bases. This CDR3 reads CASSFKGELFF. DNA for the CDR3: TGTGCCAGCAGCTTTAAAGGGGAGCTGTTTTTT.

The V gene is TRBV5-4, the J gene TRBJ2-1; weak D call: TRBD2 (6 bases). The V end was cut by 4 bases, the J end by 4 bases, with 9 bases between. The germline CDR1 and CDR2 sequences are SGHNT and YYREEE (reference sequence). The CDR3 loop spans 13 amino acids. Here the CDR3 reads CASSAAGYNEQFF. The CDR3 DNA reads as TGTGCCAGCAGCGCAGCGGGTTACAATGAGCAGTTCTTC.